The 19 T cell receptor beta chains presented below share a single source sample, sequenced in a study of blood T cells in healthy people across ages. Then a second PCR, running about 6 to 12 cycles, was carried out with a sample-barcoded 5' primer and a J-beta primer mix. TCRdb reanalysed the 5' RACE reads using MiXCR and keeps one entry per CDR3 protein. Seen here are approximately 800,000 distinct CDR3 sequences, roughly 24% observed once, and the top ten hold around 2.9%. This same sample was also taken into another study, of T cells of mothers and their children.

The sequenced sample consisted of blood. These receptors were collected from a boy aged 5 to 17 in good health.

This chain links TRBV29-1 with TRBJ2-1; tentatively, D is TRBD1 or TRBD2 (6 bases each). Trimming pared 3 bases from V and 0 bases from J, leaving 12 bases between. The CDR3 length is 15 residues. Germline V CDR1 and CDR2: SQVTM, ANQGSEA. The CDR3 here is CSVDGGPSSYNEQFF. CDR3 coding DNA: TGCAGCGTTGATGGGGGGCCGAGCTCCTACAATGAGCAGTTCTTC.

This clonotype was counted a few times. This chain joins TRBV20-1 and TRBJ2-5; the match to TRBD2 covers 8 bases. The closer fit of TRBJ2-7 to the DNA end suggests the J call may be wrong. The CDR3 runs 13 residues. Germline CDR1 and CDR2: DFQATT and SNEGSKA (reference sequence). This CDR3 reads CSIQRGPNYEQYF. CDR3 sequence (DNA): TGCAGTATCCAGCGGGGGCCCAACTACGAGCAGTACTTC.

This clonotype was seen a few times. CDR3 DNA: TGTGCCAGCAGTAGTAGCGGGGGCCGGAGAGAGACCCAGTACTTC. Protein: CASSSSGGRRETQYF. This sequence joins TRBV5-5 and TRBJ2-5; 9 bases map to TRBD2. The length of the CDR3 is 15 residues. V gave up 5 bases and J gave up 4 bases; unmatched junction bases: 9. Germline loops: CDR1 SGHKS, CDR2 YYEKEE (reference sequence). Complete variable domain (other parts from reference TRBV5-5 and TRBJ2-5): DAGVTQSPTHLIKTRGQQVTLRCSPISGHKSVSWYQQVLGQGPQFIFQYYEKEERGRGNFPDRFSARQFPNYSSELNVNALLLGDSALYLCASSSSGGRRETQYFGPGTRLLVL.

The chain recombines TRBV6-6 with TRBJ1-5; D gene uncertain. This CDR3 region has 14 residues. Germline CDR1 reads MNHNY; CDR2 reads SVGAGI (reference sequence). V lost 0 bases and J 7 bases, leaving 10 bases between the germline ends. The CDR3 region has the DNA TGTGCCAGCAGTTACTCAGGGCCCCACCAGCCCCAGCATTTT. Encoded protein: CASSYSGPHQPQHF.

CDR3 amino acids: CAWGYLAGGNEQFF. In nucleotides, the CDR3 is TGTGCCTGGGGGTACCTAGCGGGCGGCAATGAGCAGTTCTTC. The chain employs TRBV30 and TRBJ2-5; 8 bases fit TRBD2. Matching the DNA end better, TRBJ2-1 makes the J call doubtful. Germline assignment: CDR1 GTSNPN and CDR2 SVGIG (reference sequence). The CDR3 spans 14 residues.

This clonotype occurred a few times. CDR3 DNA: TGTGCCAGCTGCCTCTGGGGGGGGCCTATCAACGAGCAGTACTTC. It translates to CASCLWGGPINEQYF. This rearrangement joins TRBV12-3 or TRBV12-4 to TRBJ2-7, with D possibly being TRBD2 (7 bases). CDR3 size: 15 residues. Trimming stripped 8 bases from V and 5 bases from J, with 22 bases between.

The genes are TRBV16 and TRBJ2-5; TRBD2 might be the D (7 bases). Germline V gene data show CDR1 as KGHSY and CDR2 as FQNENV. The germline V and J ends were trimmed by 5 bases and 11 bases, with 24 bases remaining between them. The CDR3 consists of 15 residues. This CDR3 reads CASSSRGGESGEQYF. CDR3 bases: TGTGCCAGCAGCTCCCGAGGGGGGGAATCGGGAGAGCAGTACTTC.

This clonotype has just a few counts. Lacking the conserved final phenylalanine or tryptophan, this CDR3 likely reflects a read error. The J gene is TRBJ2-5, the V gene TRBV24-1, with D unclear. Germline V gives CDR1 KGHDR, CDR2 SFDVKD. The CDR3 consists of 12 residues. V lost 3 bases and J lost 5, with 6 bases in between. This CDR3 is CATSDLVETQYL. The CDR3 coding sequence is TGTGCCACCAGTGATCTGGTTGAGACCCAGTACCTC.

This chain joins TRBV7-2 and TRBJ2-5, with D possibly being TRBD2 (6 bases). The V and J ends lost 10 bases and 4 bases respectively, with 16 bases between them. The CDR3 spans 13 residues. CDR1 SGHTA and CDR2 FQGNSA come from the germline V gene. The CDR3 DNA is TGTGCCACCGGCCCAGCGGGTGGAGAGACCCAGTACTTC. Protein product: CATGPAGGETQYF.

Of note for this clonotype: At one end, the junction sequence differs from germline, possibly due to a read error. This sequence joins TRBV29-1 and TRBJ2-3, with D perhaps matching TRBD2 (7 bases). Germline V gene data show CDR1 as SQVTM and CDR2 as ANQGSEA. This CDR3 has 15 residues. Here the CDR3 reads CSATRGGGLTDAQYF. CDR3 in DNA: TGCAGCGCTACCCGGGGCGGGGGCCTCACAGATGCGCAGTATTTT.

This clonotype was counted ten times or more. The rearrangement uses TRBV10-1 and TRBJ2-5; the D is unclear. V was shortened by 4 bases and J by 5 bases, with 8 bases between the two germline ends. This CDR3 region has 12 residues. Germline V gene data show CDR1 as WNHNN and CDR2 as SYGVQD (reference sequence). The CDR3 DNA sequence: TGCGCCAGCAGTGGTGGAACGGAGACCCAGTACTTC. It yields the protein CASSGGTETQYF.

This clonotype was seen a handful of times. CDR3 sequence (DNA): TGTGCCAGCAGCAAAGGCAAAGCAGATACGCAGTATTTT. Its protein product is CASSKGKADTQYF. The chain joins TRBV21-1 to TRBJ2-3. TRBV21-1 is tagged as a pseudogene. CDR3 length: 13 residues.

This clonotype was found a few times. The chain joins TRBV7-9 to TRBJ2-5; D is uncertain. The DNA end lines up better with TRBJ2-7; the J call may be wrong. The germline gives CDR1 SEHNR, CDR2 FQNEAQ (reference sequence). There are 12 residues in the CDR3. The chain's CDR3 is CASSFAPYEQYF. The CDR3 DNA reads as TGTGCCAGCAGCTTTGCCCCGTACGAGCAGTACTTC.

The chain joins TRBV24-1 to TRBJ2-7, with TRBD2 matching 9 bases. Looked up from germline, CDR1 is KGHDR and CDR2 is SFDVKD. This CDR3 contains 17 residues. V shed 12 bases, J shed 3 bases, and the junction held 20 bases outside the gene matches. CDR3 coding DNA: TGTGCCGGCCACCTCGATTTCACAGCGGGGGGACTCTACGAGCAGTACTTC. Translation gives CAGHLDFTAGGLYEQYF.

This clonotype was observed a handful of times. The chain employs TRBV2 and TRBJ1-4; D is unclear. Germline CDR1 is SNHLY and CDR2 is FYNNEI. V shed 4 bases and J shed 0 bases, with 9 bases lying between them. This CDR3 has 15 residues. The CDR3 coding sequence is TGTGCCAGCAGTGTACCCGGCTCAACTAATGAAAAACTGTTTTTT. It specifies CASSVPGSTNEKLFF.

The genes are TRBV12-3 or TRBV12-4 and TRBJ2-2; D is perhaps TRBD1 (6 bases). V was pared by 6 bases and J by 1 base, with 21 bases between. The CDR3 totals 18 residues. The CDR3 is CASSYITGSLGNTGELFF. The CDR3 nucleotides read TGTGCCAGCAGCTATATTACAGGGTCCTTGGGGAACACCGGGGAGCTGTTTTTT.

This sequence joins TRBV10-2 and TRBJ2-1; possibly TRBD2 for D (6 bases). Between the trimmed V and J ends, which lost 6 bases and 4 bases, there was a span of 19 bases. The CDR3 has 16 amino acids. Per the germline V gene, CDR1 is WSHSY and CDR2 is SAAADI. CDR3 DNA sequence: TGCGCCAGCAGGACGTCGTGGGGGGTAATATACAATGAGCAGTTCTTC. Translating it yields CASRTSWGVIYNEQFF.

This clonotype appeared a few times. The V call is TRBV28, the J call TRBJ2-7; D unclear. The V end lost 6 bases, the J end lost 3 bases, and 9 bases lay between the germline ends. This CDR3 has 12 amino acids. CDR1 and CDR2 from the germline V gene are MDHEN and SYDVKM. Written as DNA, the CDR3 is TGTGCCAGCAGAGTGGACGGCTACGAGCAGTACTTC. Translated: CASRVDGYEQYF.

This rearrangement joins TRBV3-1 to TRBJ1-1; no clear D. The CDR3 length is 14 residues. The germline gives CDR1 LGHDT, CDR2 YNNKEL (reference sequence). The germline V and J ends were trimmed by 3 bases and 1 base, with 9 bases remaining between them. The CDR3 spells CASSQARGNTEAFF. In DNA, the CDR3 is TGTGCCAGCAGCCAGGCTCGGGGGAACACTGAAGCTTTCTTT.